This TCR beta chain was captured in a study of technical replicates of blood from several donors (dated by TCRdb to the late 2010s). Library method: the immunoSEQ multiplex PCR assay. The table was pulled from immuneACCESS by TCRdb, which kept in-frame rearrangements only. Such tables lose some clones; where checked, under half of the loss comes from unresolved V genes, and the rest has no known cause. For this sample the table gives more than 65,000 clones, of which about 97% were detected only once. Of the sample, more than 0.25% is held by the ten largest clones. V is pared back by 1 base and J by 1 base, with 7 bases lying between the germline termini. CDR1 and CDR2, looked up from the germline V gene (reference sequence), are PRHDT and FYEKMQ. CDR3 length: 14 amino acids, cysteine to phenylalanine. Only the CDR3 DNA stays, 42 bases, in frame from base 1. This clone was found once. It has no known antigen specificity. There are no base qualities to consult, and no much larger clone falls within one base.

The V gene is TRBV13 and the J gene is TRBJ1-2; the D gene lacks a confident call. Sequenced material: T cells isolated from PBMCs. This clonotype originated in a human donor in good health. The nucleotide sequence reads as follows: TGTGCCAGCAGCTTAGATGCGGGTAACTATGGCTACACCTTC. Translated, it gives CASSLDAGNYGYTF.